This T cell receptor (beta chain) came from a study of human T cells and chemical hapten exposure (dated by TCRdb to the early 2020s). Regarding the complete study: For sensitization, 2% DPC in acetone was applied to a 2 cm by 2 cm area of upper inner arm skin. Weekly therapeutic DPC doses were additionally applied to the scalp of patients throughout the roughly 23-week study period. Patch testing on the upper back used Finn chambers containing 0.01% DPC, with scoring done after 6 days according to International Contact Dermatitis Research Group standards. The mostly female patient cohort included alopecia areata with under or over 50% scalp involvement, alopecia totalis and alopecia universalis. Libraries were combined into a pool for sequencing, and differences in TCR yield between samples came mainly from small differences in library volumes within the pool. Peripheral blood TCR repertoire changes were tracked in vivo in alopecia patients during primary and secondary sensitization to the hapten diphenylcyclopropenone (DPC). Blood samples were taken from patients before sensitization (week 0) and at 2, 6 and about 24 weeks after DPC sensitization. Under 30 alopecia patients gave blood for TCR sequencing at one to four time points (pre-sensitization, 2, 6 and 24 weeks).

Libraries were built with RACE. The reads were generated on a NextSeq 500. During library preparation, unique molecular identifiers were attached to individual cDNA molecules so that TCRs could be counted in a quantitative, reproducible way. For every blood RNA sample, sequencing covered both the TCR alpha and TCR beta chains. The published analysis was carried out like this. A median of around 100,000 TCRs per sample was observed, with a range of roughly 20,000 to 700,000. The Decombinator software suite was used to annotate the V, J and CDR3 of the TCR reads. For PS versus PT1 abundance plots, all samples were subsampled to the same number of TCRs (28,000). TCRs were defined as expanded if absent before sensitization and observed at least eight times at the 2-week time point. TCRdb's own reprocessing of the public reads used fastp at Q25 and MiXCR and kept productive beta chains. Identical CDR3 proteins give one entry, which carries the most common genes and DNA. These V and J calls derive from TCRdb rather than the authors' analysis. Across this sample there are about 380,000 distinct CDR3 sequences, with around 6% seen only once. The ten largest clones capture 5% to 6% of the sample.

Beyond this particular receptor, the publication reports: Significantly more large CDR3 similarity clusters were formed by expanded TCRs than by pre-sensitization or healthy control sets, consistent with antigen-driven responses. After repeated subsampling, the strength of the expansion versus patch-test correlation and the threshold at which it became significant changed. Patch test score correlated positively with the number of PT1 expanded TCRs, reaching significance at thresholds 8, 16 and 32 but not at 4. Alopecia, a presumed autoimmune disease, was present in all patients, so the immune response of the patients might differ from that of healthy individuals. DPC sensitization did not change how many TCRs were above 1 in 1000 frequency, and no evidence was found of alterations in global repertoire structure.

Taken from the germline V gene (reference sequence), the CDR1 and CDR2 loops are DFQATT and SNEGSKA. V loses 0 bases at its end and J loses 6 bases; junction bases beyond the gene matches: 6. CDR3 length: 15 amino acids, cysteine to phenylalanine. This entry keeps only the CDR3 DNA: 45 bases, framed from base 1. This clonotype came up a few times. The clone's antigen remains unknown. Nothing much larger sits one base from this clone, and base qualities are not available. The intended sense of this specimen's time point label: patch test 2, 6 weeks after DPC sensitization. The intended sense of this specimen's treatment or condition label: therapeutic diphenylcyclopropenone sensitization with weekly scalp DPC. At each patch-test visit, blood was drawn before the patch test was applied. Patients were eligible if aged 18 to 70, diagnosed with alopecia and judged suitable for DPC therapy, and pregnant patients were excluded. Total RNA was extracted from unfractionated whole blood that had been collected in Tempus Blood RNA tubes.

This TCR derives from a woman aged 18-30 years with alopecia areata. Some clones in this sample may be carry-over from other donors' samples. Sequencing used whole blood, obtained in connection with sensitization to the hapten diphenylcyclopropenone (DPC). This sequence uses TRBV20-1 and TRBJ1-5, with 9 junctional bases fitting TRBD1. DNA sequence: TGCAGTGCTAGAGAATCCGGGACAGGGAGTCAGCCCCAGCATTTT. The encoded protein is CSARESGTGSQPQHF.